One sample yielded the 23 T cell receptor beta chains listed below, sequenced in a study of blood T cell repertoires in COVID-19. TCRdb keeps only in-frame clones here, not all; method: immunoSEQ multiplex PCR. Of fewer than 300,000 clones in the sample, under 90% were seen once. The sequenced sample was peripheral blood. The source is a woman aged 18 to 35 with acute or convalescent COVID-19.

The gene calls are TRBV29-1 and TRBJ2-1; D gene unclear. V was cut by 2 bases and J by 6 bases, with 8 bases left in between. The germline gives CDR1 SQVTM, CDR2 ANQGSEA. The CDR3 has 12 residues. The CDR3 here is CSVERWSNEQFF. The CDR3 nucleotides read TGCAGCGTTGAACGTTGGAGCAATGAGCAGTTCTTC.

The chain links TRBV18 to TRBJ1-3; D is perhaps TRBD1 (5 bases). Germline CDR1 and CDR2: KGHSH and LQKENI. V was pared by 1 base and J by 0 bases, with 10 bases between. The CDR3 covers 16 residues. The CDR3 loop reads CASSPQGPSSGNTIYF. The CDR3 nucleotides read TGTGCCAGCTCACCACAGGGGCCCTCCTCTGGAAACACCATATATTTT. The complete variable domain, with remaining parts taken from reference TRBV18 and TRBJ1-3, reads NAGVMQNPRHLVRRRGQEARLRCSPMKGHSHVYWYRQLPEEGLKFMVYLQKENIIDESGMPKERFSAEFPKEGPSILRIQQVVRGDSAAYFCASSPQGPSSGNTIYFGEGSWLTVV.

This chain joins TRBV6-8 and TRBJ1-2; a weak D match, TRBD1 (5 bases). The germline V and J ends were trimmed by 6 bases and 1 base, with 15 bases remaining between them. CDR1 MNHGY and CDR2 SAAAGT come from the germline V gene. The CDR3 totals 15 residues. This CDR3 reads CASSLEQGDNYGYTF. CDR3 nucleotides: TGTGCCAGCAGCCTTGAACAAGGGGATAACTATGGCTACACCTTC.

This clone has just a few counts. The chain couples TRBV11-3 to TRBJ2-1; no reliable D call. Per germline, CDR1 SGHNT and CDR2 YENEEA. This CDR3 is built from 14 residues. The germline V and J ends were trimmed by 5 bases and 5 bases, with 13 bases remaining between them. In DNA form, the CDR3 reads TGTGCCAGCAGCATATTATCGGGTCACAATGAGCAGTTCTTC. Translated, it gives CASSILSGHNEQFF.

This chain links TRBV6-5 with TRBJ2-3, with D possibly matching TRBD1 (6 bases). Per the germline V gene, CDR1 is MNHEY and CDR2 is SVGAGI. Trimming cost V 6 bases and J 4 bases, with 11 bases left between them. This CDR3 has 13 amino acids. The CDR3 loop reads CASRLQGPDTQYF. As DNA, the CDR3 is TGTGCCAGCAGACTACAGGGACCAGATACGCAGTATTTT.

This chain joins TRBV18 and TRBJ1-4; D is possibly TRBD1 (5 bases). V was trimmed by 3 bases and J by 7 bases, leaving 12 bases between them. The CDR3 contains 14 residues. The germline V gene encodes CDR1 KGHSH and CDR2 LQKENI. The CDR3 nucleotides read TGTGCCAGCTCACCCTGGAGGGGCCCTGAAAAACTGTTTTTT. This sequence encodes CASSPWRGPEKLFF.

The V gene is TRBV6-5, the J gene TRBJ2-1, with D hard to call. The CDR3 is 11 amino acids. Trimming removed 8 bases at V and 6 bases at J, with 8 bases between. Germline V lookup: CDR1 MNHEY, CDR2 SVGAGI. The CDR3 nucleotides are TGTGCCAGCGATTCCGGCAATGAGCAGTTCTTC. This gives the protein CASDSGNEQFF.

This rearrangement joins TRBV2 to TRBJ2-2; D call uncertain. With 4 bases removed from V and 6 bases from J, the gap between germline ends came to 9 bases. Germline V gene sequence: CDR1 SNHLY, CDR2 FYNNEI. The length of the CDR3 is 13 residues. In DNA form, the CDR3 reads TGTGCCAGCAGTGCACGCGGAGCCGGGGAGCTGTTTTTT. This codes for CASSARGAGELFF.

CDR3: CASSHLPTSGIEQFF. The CDR3 coding sequence is TGTGCCAGCAGCCATCTCCCGACTAGCGGGATTGAGCAGTTCTTC. V gene TRBV5-6 combines with J gene TRBJ2-1, with 11 bases fitting TRBD2. CDR3 length equals 15 residues. Germline trimming cut 4 bases from V and 9 bases from J; bases unmatched to any gene: 9. Germline CDR1 is SGHDT and CDR2 is YYEEEE.

The chain combines TRBV6-5 with TRBJ2-7; tentative D call: TRBD1 (5 bases). This CDR3 contains 16 residues. The V gene lost 0 bases and the J gene lost 2 bases, with 14 bases spanning the gap. CDR1 and CDR2 from the germline V gene are MNHEY and SVGAGI. The CDR3 nucleotides read TGTGCCAGCAGTTACTCGGGGCAGTTTCTTGCCTACGAGCAGTACTTC. Protein product: CASSYSGQFLAYEQYF.

V is TRBV30 and J is TRBJ1-1, with D perhaps TRBD1 (5 bases). This CDR3 comprises 15 residues. CDR1 GTSNPN and CDR2 SVGIG come from the germline V gene (reference sequence). The V gene lost 1 base and the J gene lost 1 base, with 13 bases spanning the gap. Here the CDR3 reads CAWSEADRQNTEAFF. CDR3 nucleotide sequence: TGTGCCTGGAGTGAAGCCGACAGACAGAACACTGAAGCTTTCTTT.

The rearrangement uses TRBV5-5 and TRBJ1-6; a possible D gene is TRBD1 (5 bases). The CDR3 sequence is 16 residues long. Germline loops: CDR1 SGHKS, CDR2 YYEKEE (reference sequence). Trimming stripped 2 bases from V and 6 bases from J, with 15 bases between. The CDR3 DNA sequence: TGTGCCAGCAGCTTAGGGCGGCAACAGGTTAATTCACCCCTCCACTTT. Translated, it gives CASSLGRQQVNSPLHF. Together with reference TRBV5-5 and TRBJ1-6, the CDR3 gives the full variable domain: DAGVTQSPTHLIKTRGQQVTLRCSPISGHKSVSWYQQVLGQGPQFIFQYYEKEERGRGNFPDRFSARQFPNYSSELNVNALLLGDSALYLCASSLGRQQVNSPLHFGNGTRLTVT.

The V gene is TRBV3-1 (or the pseudogene TRBV3-2), the J gene TRBJ1-4; TRBD1 aligns across 9 bases. The CDR3 spans 14 residues. Germline V gene data show CDR1 as LGHDT and CDR2 as YNNKEL (reference sequence). The V segment lost 3 bases and the J segment 5 bases; nucleotides outside the gene matches: 1. The DNA for the CDR3 is TGTGCCAGCAGCCAGGACAGGGGAAATGAAAAACTGTTTTTT. It specifies CASSQDRGNEKLFF.

The chain carries TRBV27 and TRBJ2-5; tentatively, D is TRBD2 (5 bases). CDR3 length equals 14 residues. CDR1 and CDR2 from the germline V gene are MNHEY and SMNVEV (reference sequence). V was shortened by 5 bases and J by 2 bases, with 12 bases between the two germline ends. The CDR3 region has the DNA TGTGCCAGCAGTGCCGCGGGCCAACAAGAGACCCAGTACTTC. The encoded protein is CASSAAGQQETQYF.

The V call is TRBV11-2, the J call TRBJ2-3; D perhaps matches TRBD2 (6 bases). Germline assignment: CDR1 SGHAT and CDR2 FQNNGV. The CDR3 is 16 amino acids. Trimming removed 2 bases from V and 4 bases from J, with 16 bases in between. The CDR3 region has the DNA TGTGCCAGCAGCTTAAGATGGGTGGGAGGCCCAGATACGCAGTATTTT. This translates into CASSLRWVGGPDTQYF.

The chain is built from TRBV6-5 and TRBJ2-3; no firm D call. Trimming took 4 bases from V and 3 from J, leaving 8 bases between them. The germline V gene encodes CDR1 MNHEY and CDR2 SVGAGI. The CDR3 sequence is 13 residues long. This CDR3 reads CASSSIGTDTQYF. The CDR3 nucleotides are TGTGCCAGCAGTTCTATCGGTACAGATACGCAGTATTTT.

The rearrangement uses TRBV5-1 and TRBJ1-1; 7 positions agree with TRBD1. The CDR3 length is 13 residues. V lost 2 bases and J lost 8; bases outside the gene matches: 6. CDR1 and CDR2 (germline): SGHRS, YFSETQ. CDR3 in DNA: TGCGCCAGCAGCTTTACGGACAGGTCCGAAGCTTTCTTT. Amino acid sequence: CASSFTDRSEAFF.

This sequence joins TRBV28 and TRBJ2-7, with a possible D match to TRBD2 (5 bases). V was pared by 6 bases and J by 3 bases, with 15 bases between. Germline lookup yields CDR1 MDHEN and CDR2 SYDVKM. There are 14 residues in the CDR3. CDR3: CASSPAPGYYEQYF. The CDR3 nucleotides read TGTGCCAGCAGCCCCGCCCCGGGGTACTACGAGCAGTACTTC.

This sequence joins TRBV7-2 and TRBJ1-6, with TRBD1 matching 8 bases. From germline, CDR1 is SGHTA and CDR2 FQGNSA. V gave up 1 base and J gave up 14 bases; unmatched junction bases: 1. The CDR3 contains 12 residues. In DNA form, the CDR3 reads TGTGCCAGCAGCTTAGACAGGGGGGCCCTCCACTTT. This encodes CASSLDRGALHF.

The rearrangement links TRBV7-6 to TRBJ2-1; 11 bases agree with TRBD2. This CDR3 has 17 residues. Germline V gives CDR1 SGHVS, CDR2 FNYEAQ. V gave up 2 bases and J gave up 6 bases; unmatched junction bases: 9. The CDR3 spells CASSLNSGTSGINEQFF. In nucleotides, the CDR3 is TGTGCCAGCAGCTTAAATTCGGGGACTAGCGGAATCAATGAGCAGTTCTTC.

This clone was seen a single time. V gene TRBV6-5 combines with J gene TRBJ2-5; the D is unclear. CDR1 MNHEY and CDR2 SVGAGI come from the germline V gene. The CDR3 spans 14 residues. V lost 2 bases and J 2 bases, leaving 9 bases between the germline ends. Here the CDR3 reads CASSYSWAQETQYF. The CDR3 DNA follows: TGTGCCAGCAGTTACAGTTGGGCACAAGAGACCCAGTACTTC.

The chain links TRBV19 to TRBJ1-3, with 11 bases identical to TRBD1. V lost 5 bases and J lost 4; bases outside the gene matches: 19. In germline, CDR1 is LNHDA, CDR2 SQIVND (reference sequence). The CDR3 has 20 amino acids. Written as DNA, the CDR3 is TGTGCCAGTAGTCTAGGAATTCGGACAGGGGGCGCTGGAGGAGGAAACACCATATATTTT. Its protein is CASSLGIRTGGAGGGNTIYF.

V usage is TRBV7-9 and J usage is TRBJ1-6; D call uncertain. Trimming left V 5 bases short and J 8 bases short, with 13 bases between. Germline V gene lookup returns CDR1 SEHNR and CDR2 FQNEAQ (reference sequence). The CDR3 contains 14 residues. The CDR3 DNA is TGTGCCAGCAGCACCGGACTACTCCATTCACCCCTCCACTTT. Its translation: CASSTGLLHSPLHF.